The text below deals with one TCR beta chain. RNA in amounts of roughly 0.5 to 1 ug was reverse transcribed with random hexamers. Coverage of TCR beta CDR3 amplification by immunoSEQ multiplex PCR extended to 54 Vbeta and 13 Jbeta. TCRdb re-analysed the immunoSEQ multiplex PCR reads in MiXCR, keeping a single row per CDR3 protein. The table shows roughly 60,000 distinct CDR3 sequences, with just over 90% occurring only once. These data come from a study of CD8 T cells in Susac syndrome. Sequencing targeted TCR beta in blood CD8+ and CD4+ T cells. CDR1 and CDR2 (germline): MNHEY, SMNVEV (reference sequence). The CDR3 covers 15 residues. Trimming removed 3 bases at V and 6 bases at J, with 17 bases between.

The chain combines TRBV27 with TRBJ1-2; tentatively, D is TRBD1 (5 bases). This receptor was taken from a human donor in good health. Sequenced material: CD8+ T cells from PBMCs. CDR3 sequence (DNA): TGTGCCAGCAGTTTCCGCAGCGGGGCGCAAGATGGCTACACCTTC. Translation: CASSFRSGAQDGYTF.